Listed here are 18 T cell receptor beta chains from one sample, sequenced in a study of cytomegalovirus exposure and HLA in healthy donors. PCR amplification relied on 60 Vbeta primers (plus 13 Jbeta primers). Assay used: immunoSEQ multiplex PCR; TCRdb lists only in-frame clones, some missing. The table lists 100,000 to 150,000 clones, under 85% of them singletons. The source material was PBMCs. These TCRs come from a woman aged 45-65 years in good health and CMV-seropositive.

The genes are TRBV4-1 and TRBJ2-1; 10 bases match TRBD2. The CDR3 covers 17 residues. Germline-derived CDR1 and CDR2 are MGHRA and YSYEKL. V shed 0 bases and J 4 bases; nucleotides not matched to a gene: 6. The CDR3 DNA is TGCGCCAGCAGCCAAGACAGCGGGGGGGCCCGGTACAATGAGCAGTTCTTC. Encoded protein: CASSQDSGGARYNEQFF.

The chain has TRBV9 and TRBJ2-4; 10 bases agree with TRBD2. The CDR3 is 16 residues long. V shed 0 bases, J shed 7 bases, and the junction held 7 bases outside the gene matches. In germline, CDR1 is SGDLS, CDR2 YYNGEE. The CDR3 sequence: CASSVGSGGAMNIQYF. CDR3 DNA sequence: TGTGCCAGCAGCGTAGGGAGCGGGGGGGCCATGAACATTCAGTACTTC.

This chain joins TRBV6-5 and TRBJ2-1; possible D gene TRBD2, 6 bases. Germline lookup yields CDR1 MNHEY and CDR2 SVGAGI. V lost 6 bases to trimming and J lost 7 bases, with 16 bases between them. This CDR3 region has 14 residues. The CDR3 DNA sequence: TGTGCCAGCAGCCTAAGGGGACTGGCTAATGAGCAGTTCTTC. Translated: CASSLRGLANEQFF.

The CDR3 nucleotides read TGTGCCAGCAGCTTGGCGGCGGGACAGCGCTCCTACGAGCAGTACTTC. This sequence encodes CASSLAAGQRSYEQYF. The chain links TRBV5-6 to TRBJ2-7; D is possibly TRBD1 (7 bases). The CDR3 spans 16 residues. Trimming cost V 0 bases and J 0 bases, with 13 bases left between them. Looked up from germline, CDR1 is SGHDT and CDR2 is YYEEEE.

This sequence joins TRBV29-1 and TRBJ2-7; tentative D call: TRBD1 (6 bases). Germline CDR1 reads SQVTM; CDR2 reads ANQGSEA. The CDR3 is 15 residues long. V was clipped by 3 bases and J by 6 bases, with 21 bases between them. The CDR3, as DNA: TGCAGCGTTGATAGGGCAGGGGAAGCTGTCGGCGAGCAGTACTTC. Residues: CSVDRAGEAVGEQYF.

The V call is TRBV7-2, the J call TRBJ1-4; D gene unclear. Trimming shortened V by 2 bases and J by 0 bases, and 7 bases separated the two germline ends. This CDR3 region has 15 residues. CDR1 is SGHTA, CDR2 FQGNSA, per germline. For the CDR3, the DNA is TGTGCCAGCAGCTTAATGTCCACAACTAATGAAAAACTGTTTTTT. It is translated as CASSLMSTTNEKLFF.

The V gene is TRBV7-2, the J gene TRBJ1-4; possible D gene TRBD1, 6 bases. This CDR3 spans 13 amino acids. V gave up 3 bases and J gave up 8 bases, with 10 bases separating them. Germline CDR1 reads SGHTA; CDR2 reads FQGNSA. The CDR3 nucleotides are TGTGCCAGCAGCTTTCAGGGGCGCGAAAAACTGTTTTTT. Protein: CASSFQGREKLFF.

This clone has a handful of counts. The chain links TRBV29-1 to TRBJ2-3; TRBD1 matches at 7 bases. Germline V gene data show CDR1 as SQVTM and CDR2 as ANQGSEA. With V trimmed by 7 bases and J by 3 bases, 10 bases remained unmatched. This CDR3 region has 14 residues. The CDR3: CSAALGGVTDTQYF. As DNA, the CDR3 is TGCAGCGCCGCCCTAGGGGGCGTAACAGATACGCAGTATTTT.

This chain links TRBV27 with TRBJ1-6; 9 bases fit TRBD1. CDR3 length equals 15 residues. V shed 3 bases, J shed 7 bases, and the junction held 4 bases outside the gene matches. Germline CDR1 and CDR2: MNHEY and SMNVEV (reference sequence). The CDR3 nucleotides are TGTGCCAGCAGTTTCTACAGGGGGCAAAATTCACCCCTCCACTTT. Protein sequence: CASSFYRGQNSPLHF.

The V and J genes are TRBV29-1 and TRBJ2-1; 8 bases fit TRBD1. Trimming removed 2 bases from V and 8 bases from J; junction bases left unmatched: 2. Germline V gene lookup returns CDR1 SQVTM and CDR2 ANQGSEA. This CDR3 spans 12 amino acids. This CDR3 reads CSVEIQGDEQFF. The CDR3 DNA follows: TGCAGCGTTGAAATACAGGGGGATGAGCAGTTCTTC.

The count of this clone is one. The chain joins TRBV7-3 to TRBJ2-1; D is uncertain. Per germline, CDR1 SGHTA and CDR2 FQGTGA. This CDR3 has 13 residues. V was shortened by 3 bases and J by 1 base, with 4 bases between the two germline ends. The CDR3 protein is CASSFTSYNEQFF. For the CDR3, the DNA is TGTGCCAGCAGCTTTACTTCCTACAATGAGCAGTTCTTC.

The chain uses TRBV10-3 and TRBJ2-3; D gene unclear. This CDR3 contains 12 residues. The V end was cut by 5 bases, the J end by 5 bases, with 8 bases between. The V gene's germline CDR1 is ENHRY and CDR2 SYGVKD. The CDR3 DNA reads as TGTGCCATCAGTCACACGCAAGATACGCAGTATTTT. This sequence encodes CAISHTQDTQYF.

The J gene is TRBJ1-1, the V gene TRBV7-9, with 8 bases matching TRBD1. The germline V gene encodes CDR1 SEHNR and CDR2 FQNEAQ (reference sequence). This CDR3 comprises 14 residues. V was pared by 1 base and J by 3 bases, with 1 base of the junction left unmatched. Written as DNA, the CDR3 is TGTGCCAGCAGCTTAGACAGGGGGGACACTGAAGCTTTCTTT. Translated, it gives CASSLDRGDTEAFF.

The gene calls are TRBV7-3 and TRBJ2-7; 7 bases fit TRBD1. The V gene end was trimmed by 5 bases and the J gene end by 4 bases; junction bases not matched to a gene: 11. The CDR3 totals 15 residues. The V gene's germline CDR1 is SGHTA and CDR2 FQGTGA. The CDR3 spells CASSQDRDSAYEQYF. CDR3 DNA: TGTGCCAGCAGCCAAGACCGGGACAGCGCTTACGAGCAGTACTTC.

V and J are TRBV5-1 and TRBJ2-3; D perhaps matches TRBD1 (6 bases). Trimming removed 0 bases from V and 5 bases from J, with 13 bases in between. CDR3 length: 15 residues. Germline lookup yields CDR1 SGHRS and CDR2 YFSETQ. The DNA for the CDR3 is TGCGCCAGCAGCTTGGATGGGGGCCCTATAGATACGCAGTATTTT. Encoded protein: CASSLDGGPIDTQYF.

This clone was seen a single time. J is TRBJ2-1 and V is TRBV7-9; 7 positions agree with TRBD2. V was clipped by 6 bases and J by 15 bases; unmatched bases: 11. The germline V gene encodes CDR1 SEHNR and CDR2 FQNEAQ (reference sequence). The CDR3 contains 12 residues. The CDR3: CASSFAGDPPFF. The CDR3 DNA reads TGTGCCAGCAGTTTCGCGGGGGACCCACCGTTCTTC. Filled out from reference TRBV7-9 and TRBJ2-1, the complete variable domain reads DTGVSQNPRHKITKRGQNVTFRCDPISEHNRLYWYRQTLGQGPEFLTYFQNEAQLEKSRLLSDRFSAERPKGSFSTLEIQRTEQGDSAMYLCASSFAGDPPFFGPGTRLTVL.

The V call is TRBV5-6, the J call TRBJ1-4, with TRBD1 as a possible D gene (5 bases). In germline, CDR1 is SGHDT, CDR2 YYEEEE. Deletions cut 4 bases from V and 13 bases from J, with 14 bases between. The CDR3 is 12 residues long. The CDR3 nucleotides read TGTGCCAGCAGCCCCGGGGGGGGGAGACTGTTTTTT. This encodes CASSPGGGRLFF.

J is TRBJ2-5 and V is TRBV15; TRBD1 aligns across 7 bases. This CDR3 spans 14 amino acids. V lost 4 bases and J lost 2; bases outside the gene matches: 4. CDR1 and CDR2 (germline): LNHNV, YYDKDF (reference sequence). The CDR3 sequence: CATSTHRGQETQYF. The DNA of the CDR3 is TGTGCCACCAGCACCCACAGGGGTCAAGAGACCCAGTACTTC.